Below, 20 T cell receptor beta chains from the same sample are listed, as sequenced in a study of T cell responses to AZD1222 COVID-19 vaccine. The protocol was immunoSEQ multiplex PCR, while the TCRdb copy is restricted to in-frame clones and leaves out a portion. The sample contains some 80,000 clones, 90% of which appear only once. The sample consisted of peripheral blood, taken 28 days after the second AZD1222 dose. The receptors derive from an adult who received the AZD1222 COVID-19 vaccine.

The chain is built from TRBV7-8 and TRBJ2-7; D is perhaps TRBD2 (6 bases). Germline V gene sequence: CDR1 SGHVS, CDR2 FQNEAQ. The CDR3 runs 13 residues. Trimming left V 5 bases short and J 5 bases short, with 13 bases between. CDR3 DNA sequence: TGTGCCAGCAGCGACAATGGCGGGGACGAGCAGTACTTC. This encodes CASSDNGGDEQYF.

The chain employs TRBV5-6 and TRBJ2-3; the D is unclear. There are 14 residues in the CDR3. Trimming took off 4 bases at V and 4 bases at J, with 13 bases between the two ends. Per the germline V gene, CDR1 is SGHDT and CDR2 is YYEEEE. The CDR3 DNA reads TGTGCCAGCAGCCTAGACTTTGGGGCAGATACGCAGTATTTT. It yields the protein CASSLDFGADTQYF.

This chain connects TRBV3-1 (or the pseudogene TRBV3-2) to TRBJ2-7; D call uncertain. Germline CDR1 LGHDT, CDR2 YNNKEL (reference sequence). This CDR3 region has 15 residues. Between the trimmed V and J ends, which lost 0 bases and 2 bases, there was a span of 11 bases. CDR3 DNA sequence: TGTGCCAGCAGCCAAGAGTTAGCCAGAACCTACGAGCAGTACTTC. Translated: CASSQELARTYEQYF.

The chain employs TRBV2 and TRBJ2-7; D possibly uses TRBD1 or TRBD2 (5 bases each). Trimming took 7 bases from V and 0 from J, leaving 13 bases between them. Germline V gene lookup returns CDR1 SNHLY and CDR2 FYNNEI. The CDR3 consists of 14 residues. CDR3 in amino acids: CASTEKGTSYEQYF. The DNA for the CDR3 is TGTGCCAGCACCGAGAAGGGGACCTCCTACGAGCAGTACTTC.

This chain joins TRBV24-1 and TRBJ2-1; no firm D call. Germline V lookup: CDR1 KGHDR, CDR2 SFDVKD. The CDR3 totals 11 residues. Trimming took off 5 bases at V and 8 bases at J, with 6 bases between the two ends. This CDR3 reads CATSAADEQFF. The CDR3 DNA sequence: TGTGCCACCAGTGCTGCCGATGAGCAGTTCTTC.

This chain links TRBV5-4 with TRBJ2-3; 8 bases are a match to TRBD2. Trimming removed 2 bases from V and 4 bases from J; junction bases left unmatched: 3. The CDR3 is made up of 14 amino acids. In germline, CDR1 is SGHNT, CDR2 YYREEE (reference sequence). The CDR3 spells CASSLAGAADTQYF. The CDR3 DNA sequence: TGTGCCAGCAGCTTAGCGGGGGCCGCAGATACGCAGTATTTT.

The chain links TRBV6-5 to TRBJ1-1, with D perhaps TRBD1 (5 bases). V lost 7 bases to trimming and J lost 4 bases, with 16 bases between them. Germline V CDR1 and CDR2: MNHEY, SVGAGI. This CDR3 region has 14 residues. The CDR3 DNA sequence: TGTGCCAGCAATTTGGATCGGGGGACCACTGAAGCTTTCTTT. Its translation is CASNLDRGTTEAFF.

This clone appeared once. Here the CDR3 DNA reads TGTGCCAGCAGCTTAGACCTGAGGCTAGCGGGAGACAATGAGCAGTTCTTC. Encoded protein: CASSLDLRLAGDNEQFF. The J gene is TRBJ2-1, the V gene TRBV11-3; 10 positions agree with TRBD2. Per the germline V gene, CDR1 is SGHNT and CDR2 is YENEEA. V dropped 0 bases and J dropped 5; count of bases not matched to a gene: 7. The CDR3 has 17 residues.

The CDR3 sequence: CASSRGSDRGGSSYNEQFF. CDR3 sequence (DNA): TGTGCCAGTAGTAGGGGGTCTGACCGTGGGGGAAGCTCCTACAATGAGCAGTTCTTC. This chain joins TRBV19 and TRBJ2-1; either TRBD1 or TRBD2 may fit D (5 bases each). CDR3 length: 19 amino acids. V dropped 4 bases and J dropped 0 bases, with 22 bases sitting between them. Germline V gene data show CDR1 as LNHDA and CDR2 as SQIVND (reference sequence).

The chain couples TRBV10-3 to TRBJ2-3, with 7 bases fitting TRBD1. The V gene's germline CDR1 is ENHRY and CDR2 SYGVKD. CDR3 length: 13 amino acids. The ends lost 8 bases at V and 4 bases at J; junction bases unmatched: 6. CDR3 residues: CAIGEGAADTQYF. In nucleotides, the CDR3 is TGTGCCATCGGCGAGGGGGCTGCAGATACGCAGTATTTT.

The chain couples TRBV7-2 to TRBJ2-7, with D uncertain. This CDR3 comprises 15 residues. With 6 bases removed from V and 0 bases from J, the gap between germline ends came to 15 bases. Germline V lookup: CDR1 SGHTA, CDR2 FQGNSA. CDR3 nucleotides: TGTGCCAGCAGACTTCGTACGGGCCGCTCCTACGAGCAGTACTTC. It yields the protein CASRLRTGRSYEQYF.

On this clone: A much larger clone sits a single nucleotide away, making a read error possible. V is TRBV6-5 and J is TRBJ2-7, with D perhaps matching TRBD2 (6 bases). The CDR3 runs 12 residues. CDR1 MNHEY and CDR2 SVGAGI come from the germline V gene. Trimming cost V 3 bases and J 5 bases, with 8 bases left between them. CDR3 protein: CASSYWGDEQYF. CDR3 nucleotides: TGTGCCAGCAGTTATTGGGGGGACGAGCAGTACTTC.

The V call is TRBV28, the J call TRBJ1-4; 9 positions agree with TRBD1. Trimming at V came to 5 bases and at J to 7 bases, leaving 5 bases not matched to a gene. CDR3 length: 14 amino acids. Germline CDR1 is MDHEN and CDR2 is SYDVKM. The CDR3 DNA follows: TGTGCCAGCAGTACGACAGGGGGTACTGAAAAACTGTTTTTT. Its translation: CASSTTGGTEKLFF.

The rearrangement joins TRBV11-3 to TRBJ2-1, with 7 bases lining up with TRBD2. V lost 6 bases, J lost 5 bases, and 10 bases stayed unmatched. The CDR3 is 15 amino acids. Germline V gene lookup returns CDR1 SGHNT and CDR2 YENEEA. The CDR3 loop reads CASSILLAENNEQFF. The CDR3 DNA is TGTGCCAGCAGTATACTGCTAGCGGAGAACAATGAGCAGTTCTTC.

The J gene is TRBJ1-6, the V gene TRBV12-3 or TRBV12-4; D is unresolved. This CDR3 is 13 amino acids long. V was clipped by 1 base and J by 13 bases, with 11 bases between them. CDR3 bases: TGTGCCAGCAGTTTAGAGAGGGCAGGCCCCCTCCACTTT. This sequence encodes CASSLERAGPLHF.

The chain couples TRBV7-2 to TRBJ2-3, with 10 bases lining up with TRBD2. The V and J ends lost 2 bases and 4 bases, in that order; junction bases with no gene match: 6. CDR1 and CDR2 from the germline V gene are SGHTA and FQGNSA. The CDR3 loop spans 16 amino acids. In DNA form, the CDR3 reads TGTGCCAGCAGCTTATCGGCTAGCGGGAGATCAGATACGCAGTATTTT. Protein sequence: CASSLSASGRSDTQYF.

The V gene is TRBV11-2, the J gene TRBJ2-7, with 12 bases identical to TRBD2. V trimming: 5 bases; J trimming: 2 bases; junction bases outside the gene matches: 7. Germline CDR1 reads SGHAT; CDR2 reads FQNNGV. This CDR3 comprises 16 residues. The CDR3 DNA follows: TGTGCCAGCAGCATCGGACTAGCGGGACCCCCCTACGAGCAGTACTTC. This encodes CASSIGLAGPPYEQYF.

The chain couples TRBV7-8 to TRBJ1-2, with D tentatively TRBD1 (5 bases). From germline, CDR1 is SGHVS and CDR2 FQNEAQ. This CDR3 spans 15 amino acids. V gave up 1 base and J gave up 4 bases, with 13 bases separating them. CDR3 in amino acids: CASSLEGQTTYGYTF. In DNA, the CDR3 is TGTGCCAGCAGCTTAGAGGGGCAGACGACCTATGGCTACACCTTC.

This clone was observed a handful of times. Compared with germline, one end of the junction differs, possibly owing to a read error. The rearrangement uses TRBV6-5 and TRBJ1-2; weak D call: TRBD1 (6 bases). CDR1 MNHEY and CDR2 SVGAGI come from the germline V gene. The CDR3 is 14 residues long. CDR3 sequence: CASSDSAGESGYTF. The CDR3 DNA follows: TGTGCCAGCAGTGACTCGGCAGGGGAAAGTGGCTACACCTTC.

CDR3 sequence reads: CASSAQPGSNYGYTF. Here the CDR3 DNA reads TGTGCCAGCAGCGCGCAACCTGGGAGTAACTATGGCTACACCTTC. This chain links TRBV5-6 with TRBJ1-2; unclear D gene. CDR1 and CDR2 from the germline V gene are SGHDT and YYEEEE. The CDR3 is 15 amino acids. Trimming took 4 bases from V and 1 from J, leaving 14 bases between them.